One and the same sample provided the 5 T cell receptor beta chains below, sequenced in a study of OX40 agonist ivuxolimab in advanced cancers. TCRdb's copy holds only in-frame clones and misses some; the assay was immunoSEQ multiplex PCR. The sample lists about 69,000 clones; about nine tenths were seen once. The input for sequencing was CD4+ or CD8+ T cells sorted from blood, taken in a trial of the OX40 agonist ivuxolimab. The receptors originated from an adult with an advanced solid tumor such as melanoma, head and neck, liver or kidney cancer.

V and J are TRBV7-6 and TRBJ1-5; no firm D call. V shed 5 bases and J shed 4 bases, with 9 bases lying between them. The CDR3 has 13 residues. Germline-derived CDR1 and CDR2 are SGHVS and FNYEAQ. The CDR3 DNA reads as TGTGCCAGCAGCATATCAGAAAATCAGCCCCAGCATTTT. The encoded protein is CASSISENQPQHF.

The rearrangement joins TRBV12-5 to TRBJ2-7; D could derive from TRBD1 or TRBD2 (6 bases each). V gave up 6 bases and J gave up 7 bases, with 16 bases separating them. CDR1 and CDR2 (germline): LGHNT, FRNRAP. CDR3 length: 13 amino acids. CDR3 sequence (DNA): TGTGCTAGTGGCAAAGGCCAGGGGAGGGAGCAGTACTTC. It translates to CASGKGQGREQYF.

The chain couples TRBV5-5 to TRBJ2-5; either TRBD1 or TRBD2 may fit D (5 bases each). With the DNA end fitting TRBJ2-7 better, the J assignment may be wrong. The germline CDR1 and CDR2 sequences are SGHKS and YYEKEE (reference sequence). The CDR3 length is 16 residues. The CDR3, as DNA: TGTGCCAGCAGCTTGGTGTTTCCCGGGACGGACTACGAGCAGTACTTC. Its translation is CASSLVFPGTDYEQYF.

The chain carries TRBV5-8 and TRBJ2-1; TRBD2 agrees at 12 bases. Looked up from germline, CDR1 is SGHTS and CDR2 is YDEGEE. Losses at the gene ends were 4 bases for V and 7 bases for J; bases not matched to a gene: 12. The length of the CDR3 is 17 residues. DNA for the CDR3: TGTGCCAGCAGCGTGACCCTCGGACTAGCGGGATTTAATGAGCAGTTCTTC. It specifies CASSVTLGLAGFNEQFF.

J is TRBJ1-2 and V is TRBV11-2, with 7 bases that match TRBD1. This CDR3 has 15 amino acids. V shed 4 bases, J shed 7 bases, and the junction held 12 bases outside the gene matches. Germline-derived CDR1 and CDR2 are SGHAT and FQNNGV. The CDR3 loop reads CASSSRQGLSRGYTF. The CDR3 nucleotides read TGTGCCAGCAGCTCAAGACAGGGCCTTAGTCGTGGCTACACCTTC.